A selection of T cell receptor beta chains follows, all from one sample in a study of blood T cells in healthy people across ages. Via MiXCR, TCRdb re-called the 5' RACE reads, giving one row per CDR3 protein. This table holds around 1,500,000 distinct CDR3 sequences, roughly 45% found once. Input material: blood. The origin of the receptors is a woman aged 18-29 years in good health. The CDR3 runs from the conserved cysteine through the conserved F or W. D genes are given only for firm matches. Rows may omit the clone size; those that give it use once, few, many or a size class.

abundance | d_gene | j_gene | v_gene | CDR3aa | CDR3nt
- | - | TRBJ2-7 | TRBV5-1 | CASSLAGHTYEQYF | TGCGCCAGCAGCTTGGCCGGTCATACCTACGAGCAGTACTTC
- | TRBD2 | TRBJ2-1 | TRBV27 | CASSLSAGGGRHEQFF | TGTGCCAGCAGTTTATCGGCCGGCGGGGGGAGGCATGAGCAGTTCTTC
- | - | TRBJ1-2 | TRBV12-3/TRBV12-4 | CASSLWGGRGYTF | TGTGCCAGCAGCCTTTGGGGGGGCCGTGGCTACACCTTC
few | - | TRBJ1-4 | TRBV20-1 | CSAPKEKLFF | TGCAGTGCCCCCAAGGAAAAACTGTTTTTT
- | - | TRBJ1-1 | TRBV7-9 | CASSLFTGEGAFF | TGTGCCAGCAGCTTATTCACAGGAGAGGGAGCTTTCTTT
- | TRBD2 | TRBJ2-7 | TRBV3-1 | CASSQRENEQYF | TGTGCCAGCAGCCAGCGGGAGAACGAGCAGTACTTC
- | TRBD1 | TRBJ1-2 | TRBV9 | CASSGWGQGEANYGYTF | TGTGCCAGCAGCGGGTGGGGACAGGGGGAGGCTAACTATGGCTACACCTTC
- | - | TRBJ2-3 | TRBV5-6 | CASSLSYLDGSTDTQYF | TGTGCCAGCAGCTTGTCATATTTGGACGGAAGCACAGATACGCAGTATTTT
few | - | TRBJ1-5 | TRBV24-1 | CATSDFRDQPQHF | TGTGCCACCAGTGATTTCAGGGATCAGCCCCAGCATTTT
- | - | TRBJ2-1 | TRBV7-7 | CASRLSVHRSYNEQFF | TGTGCCAGCAGGCTTAGCGTTCACCGTTCCTACAATGAGCAGTTCTTC
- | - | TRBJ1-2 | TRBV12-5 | CATITGNYGYTF | TGTGCCACAATCACAGGCAACTATGGCTACACCTTC
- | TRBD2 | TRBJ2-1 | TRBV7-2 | CASSLRAGGPRNEQFF | TGTGCCAGCAGCTTACGAGCGGGAGGGCCGCGCAATGAGCAGTTCTTC
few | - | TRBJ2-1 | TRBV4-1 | CASSQGGDNEQFF | TGCGCCAGCAGCCAAGGGGGGGACAATGAGCAGTTCTTC
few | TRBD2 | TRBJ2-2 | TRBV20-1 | CSALLAGNTGELFF | TGCAGTGCTCTCTTAGCGGGGAACACCGGGGAGCTGTTTTTT
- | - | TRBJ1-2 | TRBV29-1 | CSVLDSYGYTF | TGCAGCGTACTGGACAGCTATGGCTACACCTTC
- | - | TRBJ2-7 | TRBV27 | CASFDDPYEQYF | TGTGCCAGCTTCGACGACCCCTACGAGCAGTACTTC
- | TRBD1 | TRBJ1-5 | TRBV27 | CASSKQGEGNQPQHF | TGTGCCAGCAGTAAACAGGGGGAGGGCAATCAGCCCCAGCATTTT
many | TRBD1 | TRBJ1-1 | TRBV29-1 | CSVEDRDRGGAFF | TGCAGCGTTGAAGACCGGGACAGGGGTGGCGCTTTCTTT
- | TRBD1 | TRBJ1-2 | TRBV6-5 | CASSYQGQGANGYTF | TGTGCCAGCAGTTACCAAGGACAGGGGGCGAATGGCTACACCTTC
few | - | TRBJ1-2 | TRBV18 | CASSPRTESFNYGYTF | TGTGCCAGCTCACCACGCACAGAATCCTTTAACTATGGCTACACCTTC
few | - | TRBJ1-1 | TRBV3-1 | CASSRGTFNTEAFF | TGTGCCAGCAGCCGGGGGACCTTCAACACTGAAGCTTTCTTT
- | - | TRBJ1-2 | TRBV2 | CASRVECGYTF | TGTGCCAGCCGCGTTGAATGTGGCTACACCTTC
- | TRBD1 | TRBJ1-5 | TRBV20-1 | CSAVAGTGGQPQHF | TGCAGTGCGGTTGCGGGGACAGGGGGTCAGCCCCAGCATTTT
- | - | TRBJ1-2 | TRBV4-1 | CASTLAGGFYGYTF | TGCGCCAGCACCCTGGCGGGGGGCTTCTATGGCTACACCTTC
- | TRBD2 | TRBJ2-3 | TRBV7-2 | CASSLVSGGADTQYF | TGTGCCAGCAGCTTAGTTAGCGGGGGTGCAGATACGCAGTATTTT
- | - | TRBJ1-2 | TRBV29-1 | CSVDPQGGFYGYTF | TGCAGCGTTGATCCCCAGGGCGGGTTCTATGGCTACACCTTC
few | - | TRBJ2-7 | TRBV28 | CASSHRGLSYEQYF | TGTGCCAGCAGTCACCGGGGACTCTCCTACGAGCAGTACTTC
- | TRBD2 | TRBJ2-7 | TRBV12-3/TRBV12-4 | CASRATGGSYEQYF | TGTGCCAGCAGGGCTACGGGCGGGAGCTACGAGCAGTACTTC
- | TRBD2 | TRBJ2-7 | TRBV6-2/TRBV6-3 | CASSPYERELGEQYF | TGTGCCAGCAGCCCCTATGAGCGGGAGTTAGGTGAGCAGTACTTC